This T cell receptor (beta chain) was profiled in a study of identical twins. Study observations and caveats: Conclusions leaned on cross-sectional statistical analysis and did not track the same donors over time. There was an excess of low generation probability in the out-of-frame alpha sequences that twins shared.

The V and J ends lost 5 bases and 0 bases, in that order; junction bases with no gene match: 13. CDR1 and CDR2 (germline): SGHAT, FQNNGV. The CDR3 consists of 17 residues. This clonotype was detected a few times. The antigen remains undetermined. cDNA carried unique molecular identifiers, and a universal primer site was added by template switching. TCRdb re-called the 5' RACE reads with MiXCR, one entry per CDR3 protein. The repertoire holds around 680,000 distinct CDR3 sequences, with under 9% as singletons. Each donor was a healthy Caucasian. This sample also belongs to another study, concerning yellow fever vaccine responses in identical twins.

The sequencing sample was made of PBMCs. This chain links TRBV11-2 with TRBJ2-7, with 7 bases lining up with TRBD2. The receptor was derived from a woman in her late teens or twenties in good health. As DNA, the CDR3 is TGTGCCAGCAGCCCCCTGGCACTAGCGATCAACTCCTACGAGCAGTACTTC. Translating it yields CASSPLALAINSYEQYF.